The clone carrying this T cell receptor beta chain was counted at least ten times. The germline V gene has CDR1 SEHNR and CDR2 FQNEAQ (reference sequence). This CDR3 is 12 amino acids long. V was cut by 3 bases and J by 8 bases, with 8 bases left in between. According to the study, genomic DNA was the template for TCR beta VDJ and CDR3 profiling. Using its own MiXCR run on the reads, TCRdb lists one record per CDR3 protein. The sample lists hundreds of thousands of distinct CDR3 sequences, over 25% seen once, with less than 1% in the top ten. The data are from a study of CD8+CD57+ T cells in acquired aplastic anemia. The sequenced patients had an expansion of CD8+CD57+ cells seen by flow cytometry.

Specimen: sorted CD4+, CD8+, or CD8+CD57+ T cells (not recorded which) from PBMCs. The sequence was obtained from a human donor with aplastic anemia. The rearrangement links TRBV7-9 to TRBJ2-1; TRBD1 might be the D (6 bases). The CDR3 DNA reads as TGTGCCAGCAGCTTGCCAGGGGATGAGCAGTTCTTC. Protein: CASSLPGDEQFF.